One and the same sample provided the 20 T cell receptor beta chains below, sequenced in a study of Graves' ophthalmopathy and Graves' hyperthyroidism. CDR3 regions of TCR beta were amplified from RNA transcripts. HTBI-primed first-round RT-PCR preceded second-round multiplex PCR. In TCRdb, the multiplex PCR reads were re-called with MiXCR into one record per CDR3 protein. This table has around 1,200,000 distinct CDR3 sequences, about 38% appearing once. Sequencing was performed on peripheral blood or thyroid tissue (not recorded which). The receptors were gathered from an adult man with Graves' hyperthyroidism.

This clonotype was seen ten or more times. The V call is TRBV15, the J call TRBJ1-5; 12 positions match TRBD1. The CDR3 totals 15 residues. Germline V gene lookup returns CDR1 LNHNV and CDR2 YYDKDF (reference sequence). J was trimmed by 5 bases and V by 5 bases; bases with no gene match: 4. CDR3 coding DNA: TGTGCCACCAGCGGCCGGGACAGGGGGCATCAGCCCCAGCATTTT. Protein sequence: CATSGRDRGHQPQHF.

This clonotype has ten or more counts. CDR3 DNA: TGTGCCAGCAGCGCCGTGACAACTAACTATGGCTACACCTTC. Its protein is CASSAVTTNYGYTF. The rearrangement joins TRBV2 to TRBJ1-2; D is unresolved. CDR1 and CDR2 (germline): SNHLY, FYNNEI. The CDR3 spans 14 residues. The germline V and J ends were trimmed by 6 bases and 0 bases, with 11 bases remaining between them. Using reference TRBV2 and TRBJ1-2 for the parts outside the CDR3, the full variable domain is EPEVTQTPSHQVTQMGQEVILRCVPISNHLYFYWYRQILGQKVEFLVSFYNNEISEKSEIFDDQFSVERPDGSNFTLKIRSTKLEDSAMYFCASSAVTTNYGYTFGSGTRLTVV.

This clonotype was picked up a small number of times. V and J are TRBV2 and TRBJ1-3; no clear D. V lost 6 bases and J 7 bases, leaving 16 bases between the germline ends. The CDR3 runs to 14 residues. The germline V gene encodes CDR1 SNHLY and CDR2 FYNNEI. The CDR3 here is CASSSDTGWNTIYF. As DNA, the CDR3 is TGTGCCAGCAGCTCCGACACTGGGTGGAACACCATATATTTT.

This rearrangement joins TRBV4-3 to TRBJ1-6, with D perhaps matching TRBD1 (5 bases). V lost 4 bases and J lost 11, with 18 bases in between. The CDR3 is 15 residues long. The germline CDR1 and CDR2 sequences are LGHNA and YSLEER. CDR3 amino acids: CASSLEGPPGAPLHF. The CDR3 DNA reads TGCGCCAGCAGCCTGGAGGGACCCCCGGGGGCACCCCTCCACTTT.

Comments on this clonotype: This could be a read error, since a much larger clone is one nucleotide away. This chain uses TRBV10-3 with TRBJ1-2, with 8 bases fitting TRBD1. CDR3 length equals 13 residues. The trim removed 6 bases at V and 8 bases at J, leaving 8 bases unmatched. Germline assignment: CDR1 ENHRY and CDR2 SYGVKD. This CDR3 reads CAISSTGVGGYTF. In DNA form, the CDR3 reads TGTGCCATCAGCTCGACAGGGGTCGGCGGCTACACCTTC.

This clonotype came up a few times. The genes are TRBV5-6 and TRBJ2-7; no clear D. CDR1 and CDR2 from the germline V gene are SGHDT and YYEEEE. CDR3 length equals 14 residues. Between the trimmed V and J ends, which lost 3 bases and 2 bases, there was a span of 12 bases. DNA for the CDR3: TGTGCCAGCAGCTCAGACTTAATACCCTACGAGCAGTACTTC. As protein: CASSSDLIPYEQYF.

The chain has TRBV12-3 or TRBV12-4 and TRBJ1-5; a possible D gene is TRBD1 (6 bases). V lost 6 bases to trimming and J lost 2 bases, with 14 bases between them. The CDR3 is 15 residues long. CDR3 DNA sequence: TGTGCCAGCAGGTTGGGGGGCTCGGGCAATCAGCCCCAGCATTTT. Translated: CASRLGGSGNQPQHF.

The genes are TRBV5-1 and TRBJ1-4; D not certain. With 3 bases removed from V and 4 bases from J, the gap between germline ends came to 16 bases. CDR1 and CDR2 from the germline V gene are SGHRS and YFSETQ. The CDR3 covers 16 residues. For the CDR3, the DNA is TGCGCCAGCAGCTCAGGCCAGAACACAGTTAATGAAAAACTGTTTTTT. Its translation: CASSSGQNTVNEKLFF.

This clonotype was seen repeatedly, ten times or more. V gene TRBV29-1 combines with J gene TRBJ2-5; D might be TRBD1 (6 bases). This CDR3 contains 14 residues. Germline V lookup: CDR1 SQVTM, CDR2 ANQGSEA. With 8 bases removed from V and 5 bases from J, the gap between germline ends came to 21 bases. The CDR3 DNA sequence: TGCAGCCACAAAAAACCAGGGGACCGGGAGACCCAGTACTTC. This encodes CSHKKPGDRETQYF.

The chain uses TRBV6-5 and TRBJ2-7; D uncertain. CDR3 length: 14 residues. The germline gives CDR1 MNHEY, CDR2 SVGAGI. The V end was cut by 5 bases, the J end by 4 bases, with 15 bases between. CDR3 bases: TGTGCCAGCAGTACAGTGAAGGGTCGGTACGAGCAGTACTTC. It specifies CASSTVKGRYEQYF.

This clonotype was observed a handful of times. The rearrangement links TRBV4-1 to TRBJ1-4; TRBD1 might be the D (5 bases). CDR3 length: 15 residues. The germline CDR1 and CDR2 sequences are MGHRA and YSYEKL. The V gene lost 0 bases and the J gene lost 4 bases, with 9 bases spanning the gap. CDR3 loop: CASSQERDSNEKLFF. The CDR3 DNA follows: TGCGCCAGCAGCCAAGAAAGAGACAGTAATGAAAAACTGTTTTTT.

This clonotype has at least ten counts. This rearrangement joins TRBV24-1 to TRBJ2-2; 7 bases match TRBD1. This CDR3 comprises 15 residues. CDR1 and CDR2 from the germline V gene are KGHDR and SFDVKD. V lost 4 bases to trimming and J lost 2 bases; unmatched junction nucleotides: 3. The CDR3 is CATSERDRNTGELFF. In DNA form, the CDR3 reads TGTGCCACCAGTGAGAGGGACAGAAACACCGGGGAGCTGTTTTTT.

There are a few counts of this clonotype. The chain recombines TRBV30 with TRBJ1-4; unclear D gene. Germline CDR1 and CDR2: GTSNPN and SVGIG (reference sequence). Trimming cost V 1 base and J 0 bases, with 9 bases left between them. This CDR3 contains 15 residues. The CDR3 reads CAWSEPVATNEKLFF. Here the CDR3 DNA reads TGTGCCTGGAGTGAGCCAGTTGCAACTAATGAAAAACTGTTTTTT.

V is TRBV10-3 and J is TRBJ2-5; D call uncertain. Deletions cut 0 bases from V and 0 bases from J, with 5 bases between. The CDR3 contains 14 residues. The V gene's germline CDR1 is ENHRY and CDR2 SYGVKD. The CDR3 bases are TGTGCCATCAGTGAGTCTGCAAACCAAGAGACCCAGTACTTC. Amino acids: CAISESANQETQYF.

This clonotype was found many times. The rearrangement links TRBV3-1 to TRBJ1-2; TRBD1 might be the D (6 bases). This CDR3 spans 16 amino acids. Germline CDR1 is LGHDT and CDR2 is YNNKEL (reference sequence). The germline V and J ends were trimmed by 0 bases and 0 bases, with 11 bases remaining between them. The CDR3 is CASSQEDRRTNYGYTF. CDR3 in DNA: TGTGCCAGCAGCCAAGAAGACAGGCGAACTAACTATGGCTACACCTTC.

As to this clonotype: One junction end does not reproduce the germline sequence, and a read error may be involved. This chain connects TRBV7-2 to TRBJ2-7, with TRBD2 as a possible D gene (5 bases). This CDR3 is built from 15 residues. Germline V lookup: CDR1 SGHTA, CDR2 FQGNSA. The CDR3 is CASSRPAPGFLEQYF. Here the CDR3 DNA reads TGCGCCAGCAGCCGGCCCGCTCCGGGGTTCCTCGAGCAGTACTTC.

The table lists this clonotype with a few counts. The chain recombines TRBV2 with TRBJ1-4; D not certain. V lost 5 bases to trimming and J lost 5 bases, with 15 bases between them. The germline gives CDR1 SNHLY, CDR2 FYNNEI. The length of the CDR3 is 15 residues. CDR3 loop: CASSSSGPGNEKLFF. The DNA of the CDR3 is TGTGCCAGCAGTTCCTCTGGGCCCGGGAATGAAAAACTGTTTTTT.

This clonotype was seen many times. The chain combines TRBV5-1 with TRBJ2-6; no reliable D call. V gave up 0 bases and J gave up 0 bases, with 7 bases separating them. The CDR3 covers 16 residues. Germline assignment: CDR1 SGHRS and CDR2 YFSETQ. CDR3 protein: CASSLEWISGANVLTF. The CDR3 DNA sequence: TGCGCCAGCAGCTTGGAATGGATCTCTGGGGCCAACGTCCTGACTTTC.

Details on this clonotype: A much larger clonotype is one base distant, so this may be a read error. The gene calls are TRBV12-3 or TRBV12-4 and TRBJ2-5, with 7 bases that match TRBD2. The J segment lost 7 bases and the V segment lost 8 bases, leaving 10 bases of the junction unmatched. This CDR3 comprises 13 residues. The CDR3 loop is CASRSGPGGTQYF. The CDR3 nucleotides read TGTGCCAGCCGTTCGGGCCCGGGAGGGACCCAGTACTTC.

The rearrangement uses TRBV11-2 and TRBJ2-7; a weak D match, TRBD1 (5 bases). The CDR3 runs to 16 residues. V gave up 8 bases and J gave up 4 bases, with 24 bases separating them. Germline CDR1 SGHAT, CDR2 FQNNGV. In DNA form, the CDR3 reads TGTGCCAGCTCACCACGAAGGGGCGAGTTAGGGTACGAGCAGTACTTC. Translation gives CASSPRRGELGYEQYF. The full variable domain, its missing parts supplied by reference TRBV11-2 and TRBJ2-7, is EAGVAQSPRYKIIEKRQSVAFWCNPISGHATLYWYQQILGQGPKLLIQFQNNGVVDDSQLPKDRFSAERLKGVDSTLKIQPAKLEDSAVYLCASSPRRGELGYEQYFGPGTRLTVT.